The 19 T cell receptor beta chains reported below all come from one sample, sequenced in a study of cytomegalovirus exposure and HLA in healthy donors. 13 Jbeta primers and 60 Vbeta primers were used for the PCR. TCRdb's copy holds only in-frame clones and misses some; the assay was immunoSEQ multiplex PCR. The sample carries roughly 150,000 clones, roughly three quarters recorded once. Material for sequencing was PBMCs. These receptors were collected from a woman aged 40 to 50 in good health and CMV-seronegative.

The chain recombines TRBV7-9 with TRBJ2-1; 11 nucleotides match TRBD2. J lost 4 bases, V lost 10 bases, and 6 bases had no gene match. Looked up from germline, CDR1 is SEHNR and CDR2 is FQNEAQ (reference sequence). This CDR3 spans 14 amino acids. For the CDR3, the DNA is TGTGCCATCCAGATAGCGGGAGGGTACAATGAGCAGTTCTTC. It codes for CAIQIAGGYNEQFF.

The chain employs TRBV30 and TRBJ1-1; 7 bases fit TRBD1. Germline loops: CDR1 GTSNPN, CDR2 SVGIG (reference sequence). This CDR3 is 14 amino acids long. J lost 1 base, V lost 3 bases, and 5 bases had no gene match. The CDR3: CAWSIKGANTEAFF. CDR3 nucleotides: TGTGCCTGGAGCATAAAGGGGGCGAACACTGAAGCTTTCTTT.

The chain recombines TRBV7-3 with TRBJ2-7; perhaps TRBD2 as D (7 bases). Trimming took 1 base from V and 2 from J, leaving 12 bases between them. The germline V gene encodes CDR1 SGHTA and CDR2 FQGTGA. The CDR3 has 15 residues. This CDR3 is CASSLRGGLTYEQYF. DNA for the CDR3: TGTGCCAGCAGCTTAAGGGGGGGGCTTACCTACGAGCAGTACTTC.

This clone was counted a few times. This chain uses TRBV4-1 with TRBJ2-7; tentatively, D is TRBD1 (5 bases). The V gene lost 0 bases and the J gene lost 6 bases, with 12 bases spanning the gap. The CDR3 totals 14 residues. The germline CDR1 and CDR2 sequences are MGHRA and YSYEKL. The CDR3 coding sequence is TGCGCCAGCAGCCAAGACTCAGGGTCGGGCGAGCAGTACTTC. The encoded protein is CASSQDSGSGEQYF.

The CDR3 DNA is TGTGCCAGCAGTTTATCGGGGAGACGGAAAAACTATGGCTACACCTTC. Amino acids: CASSLSGRRKNYGYTF. The genes are TRBV27 and TRBJ1-2; D is uncertain. V lost 0 bases, J lost 2 bases, and 13 bases lay in between. Germline V gene data show CDR1 as MNHEY and CDR2 as SMNVEV (reference sequence). The CDR3 length is 16 residues.

The V gene is TRBV6-1, the J gene TRBJ1-4; possibly TRBD1 for D (5 bases). The CDR3 runs 14 residues. The V and J ends lost 8 bases and 0 bases respectively, with 10 bases between them. The germline V gene has CDR1 MNHNS and CDR2 SASEGT. The CDR3 is CASERGATNEKLFF. The CDR3 DNA sequence: TGTGCCAGCGAACGGGGGGCAACTAATGAAAAACTGTTTTTT.

The rearrangement uses TRBV28 and TRBJ1-5; D is unresolved. Trimming removed 5 bases at V and 3 bases at J, with 11 bases between. The CDR3 length is 14 residues. Germline assignment: CDR1 MDHEN and CDR2 SYDVKM. The CDR3 loop reads CASSTPPPNQPQHF. The DNA of the CDR3 is TGTGCCAGCAGTACACCCCCCCCCAATCAGCCCCAGCATTTT.

This rearrangement joins TRBV9 to TRBJ2-7; a possible D gene is TRBD1 (5 bases). Trimming stripped 4 bases from V and 0 bases from J, with 14 bases between. The V gene's germline CDR1 is SGDLS and CDR2 YYNGEE. The CDR3 sequence is 15 residues long. In DNA form, the CDR3 reads TGTGCCAGCAGCCCAGGGATCCCGCCCTCCTACGAGCAGTACTTC. Amino acid sequence: CASSPGIPPSYEQYF.

The rearrangement uses TRBV4-3 and TRBJ2-1; 7 bases agree with TRBD1. The germline CDR1 and CDR2 sequences are LGHNA and YSLEER. The CDR3 contains 13 residues. J gave up 8 bases and V 0 bases, and 1 base lay outside the gene matches. The CDR3 DNA reads as TGCGCCAGCAGCCAAGACAGGGGGTATGAGCAGTTCTTC. It encodes CASSQDRGYEQFF.

In DNA, the CDR3 is TGCGCCAGCAGCCAAGTAACCAGGGGATCCCACTATGGCTACACCTTC. Its translation is CASSQVTRGSHYGYTF. The rearrangement uses TRBV4-1 and TRBJ1-2; possibly TRBD1 for D (6 bases). Trimming took off 1 base at V and 3 bases at J, with 15 bases between the two ends. The CDR3 consists of 16 residues. Germline lookup yields CDR1 MGHRA and CDR2 YSYEKL.

This clone was counted a single time. The rearrangement links TRBV11-3 to TRBJ2-7, with D perhaps matching TRBD2 (5 bases). The germline V gene encodes CDR1 SGHNT and CDR2 YENEEA. Trimming left V 3 bases short and J 3 bases short, with 12 bases between. This CDR3 spans 14 amino acids. CDR3 in DNA: TGTGCCAGCAGCTTTCTCGGGGATTACTACGAGCAGTACTTC. Amino acids: CASSFLGDYYEQYF.

The chain recombines TRBV2 with TRBJ2-2, with TRBD2 matching 8 bases. The trim removed 7 bases at V and 5 bases at J, leaving 12 bases unmatched. Germline assignment: CDR1 SNHLY and CDR2 FYNNEI. CDR3 length: 16 residues. The CDR3: CASNTAGGSRTGELFF. The CDR3 coding sequence is TGTGCCAGCAACACCGCGGGGGGATCTCGAACCGGGGAGCTGTTTTTT.

This clone came up once. V and J are TRBV7-3 and TRBJ2-2; D is undetermined. The length of the CDR3 is 12 residues. Deletions cut 5 bases from V and 2 bases from J, with 3 bases between. CDR1 is SGHTA, CDR2 FQGTGA, per germline. Here the CDR3 reads CASSRNTGELFF. CDR3 coding DNA: TGTGCCAGCAGCCGTAACACCGGGGAGCTGTTTTTT.

This clone was detected once. The CDR3 sequence: CASSLLVVNEQFF. DNA of the CDR3: TGTGCCAGCAGCCTGCTAGTTGTCAATGAGCAGTTCTTC. The V and J genes are TRBV7-2 and TRBJ2-1; D remains ambiguous. The germline V gene has CDR1 SGHTA and CDR2 FQGNSA. V lost 5 bases and J lost 6, with 11 bases in between. The length of the CDR3 is 13 residues.

The J gene is TRBJ2-3, the V gene TRBV5-1; no reliable D call. V was trimmed by 5 bases and J by 1 base, leaving 17 bases between them. CDR1 and CDR2 (germline): SGHRS, YFSETQ. The CDR3 consists of 16 residues. Written as DNA, the CDR3 is TGCGCCAGCAGTATGCGACCCGCGGAAGGCACAGATACGCAGTATTTT. The encoded protein is CASSMRPAEGTDTQYF.

CDR3 in DNA: TGTGCCAGCAGCTTATATAGCGGGGGGCAGTATTTT. Translating it yields CASSLYSGGQYF. This rearrangement joins TRBV7-2 to TRBJ2-3; 9 bases line up with TRBD2. The CDR3 spans 12 residues. The V gene end was trimmed by 2 bases and the J gene end by 11 bases; junction bases not matched to a gene: 2. CDR1 SGHTA and CDR2 FQGNSA come from the germline V gene.

This clone is a singleton in its sample. This rearrangement joins TRBV6-5 to TRBJ2-7; D might be TRBD1 (6 bases). This CDR3 has 16 residues. V was shortened by 0 bases and J by 4 bases, with 16 bases between the two germline ends. Germline V lookup: CDR1 MNHEY, CDR2 SVGAGI. The CDR3 DNA sequence: TGTGCCAGCAGTTACTCGACTCCGACCACAGGGTACGAGCAGTACTTC. It encodes CASSYSTPTTGYEQYF.

This clone was recorded a few times. The rearrangement links TRBV21-1 to TRBJ2-7; the D call in the table, TRBD2, was not verified against the DNA. TRBV21-1 is a known pseudogene. The CDR3 runs 16 residues. The CDR3 loop reads CASSHGGGGGIPEQYF. CDR3 DNA sequence: TGTGCCAGCAGCCACGGCGGGGGTGGGGGGATTCCCGAGCAGTACTTC.

This clone has a handful of counts. The rearrangement uses TRBV27 and TRBJ2-7, with 7 nucleotides matching TRBD1. The germline V gene encodes CDR1 MNHEY and CDR2 SMNVEV (reference sequence). The CDR3 extends over 15 amino acids. V dropped 5 bases and J dropped 3; count of bases not matched to a gene: 10. The DNA for the CDR3 is TGTGCCAGCAGTCCCAGGACAGGCCATCTCTACGAGCAGTACTTC. Protein product: CASSPRTGHLYEQYF.